This TCR beta chain was sequenced for a study of blood T cell repertoires in COVID-19. Germline trimming cut 6 bases from V and 3 bases from J; bases unmatched to any gene: 6. CDR1 is SGHTA, CDR2 FQGNSA, per germline. This CDR3 spans 14 amino acids. Per the study methods: Cell counts per sample came from amplifying reference gene primers. Repertoires were generated with immunoSEQ multiplex PCR, while TCRdb's copy carries only in-frame clones and drops some. V and J calls and clone size are as listed in that table; D and trimming were resolved from the DNA. The table records about 55,000 clones, 90% of them present only once.

The TCR was taken from a man aged 55 to 70 with acute or convalescent COVID-19. This chain uses TRBV7-2 with TRBJ2-7, with TRBD1 matching over 9 bases. Input material: peripheral blood. In DNA form, the CDR3 reads TGTGCCAGCAGTCCGACAGGGGGGAACTACGAGCAGTACTTC. Translating it yields CASSPTGGNYEQYF. Based on the CDR3 plus reference TRBV7-2 and TRBJ2-7, the full variable domain is GAGVSQSPSNKVTEKGKDVELRCDPISGHTALYWYRQSLGQGLEFLIYFQGNSAPDKSGLPSDRFSAERTGGSVSTLTIQRTQQEDSAVYLCASSPTGGNYEQYFGPGTRLTVT.